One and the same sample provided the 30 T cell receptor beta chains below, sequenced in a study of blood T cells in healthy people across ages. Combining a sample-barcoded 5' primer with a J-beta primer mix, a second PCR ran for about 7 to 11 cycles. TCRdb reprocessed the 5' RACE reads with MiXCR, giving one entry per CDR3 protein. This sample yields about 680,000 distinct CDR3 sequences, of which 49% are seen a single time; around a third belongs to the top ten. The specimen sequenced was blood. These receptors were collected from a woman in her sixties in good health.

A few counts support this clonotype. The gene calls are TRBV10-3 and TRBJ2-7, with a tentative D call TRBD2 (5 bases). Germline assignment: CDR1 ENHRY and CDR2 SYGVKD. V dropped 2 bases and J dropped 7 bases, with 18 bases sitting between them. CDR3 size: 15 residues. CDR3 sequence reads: CAISEVPGVPREQYF. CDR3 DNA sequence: TGTGCCATCAGTGAGGTCCCCGGGGTCCCACGGGAGCAGTACTTC.

CDR3 residues: CASSSRQSPQHF. CDR3 nucleotides: TGTGCCAGCAGCTCCCGACAGTCGCCCCAGCATTTT. The gene calls are TRBV12-3 or TRBV12-4 and TRBJ1-5; weak D call: TRBD1 (5 bases). V lost 6 bases, J lost 9 bases, and 12 bases lay in between. The CDR3 has 12 residues.

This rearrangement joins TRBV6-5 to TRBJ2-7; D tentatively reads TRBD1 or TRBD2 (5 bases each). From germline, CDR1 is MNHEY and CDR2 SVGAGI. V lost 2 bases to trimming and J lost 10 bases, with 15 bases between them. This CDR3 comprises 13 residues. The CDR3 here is CASSYGAGETQYF. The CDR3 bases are TGTGCCAGCAGTTACGGGGCGGGTGAAACCCAGTACTTC.

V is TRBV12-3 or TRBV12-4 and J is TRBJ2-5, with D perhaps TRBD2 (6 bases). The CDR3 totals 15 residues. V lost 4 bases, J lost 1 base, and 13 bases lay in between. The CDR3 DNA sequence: TGTGCCAGCAGTTCCGGGGAGGACTTCCAAGAGACCCAGTACTTC. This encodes CASSSGEDFQETQYF.

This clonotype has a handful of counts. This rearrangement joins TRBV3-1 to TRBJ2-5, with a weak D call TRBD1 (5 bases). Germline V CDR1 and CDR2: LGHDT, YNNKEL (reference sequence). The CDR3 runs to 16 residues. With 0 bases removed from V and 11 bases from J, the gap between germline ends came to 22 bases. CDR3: CASSQDQGSYSYEQYF. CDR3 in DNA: TGTGCCAGCAGCCAAGATCAGGGCAGTTACTCCTATGAGCAGTACTTC.

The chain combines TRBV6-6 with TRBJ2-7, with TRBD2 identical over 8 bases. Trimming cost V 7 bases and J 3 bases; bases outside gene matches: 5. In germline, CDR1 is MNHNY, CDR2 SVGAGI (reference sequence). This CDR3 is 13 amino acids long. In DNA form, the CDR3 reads TGTGCCAGCACTCTGGGACTAGTCTACGAGCAGTACTTC. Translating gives CASTLGLVYEQYF.

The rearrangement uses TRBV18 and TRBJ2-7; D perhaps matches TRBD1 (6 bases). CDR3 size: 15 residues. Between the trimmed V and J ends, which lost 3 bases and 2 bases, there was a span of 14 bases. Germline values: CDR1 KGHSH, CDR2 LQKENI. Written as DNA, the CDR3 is TGTGCCAGCTCACCGCACCGGGACACAGCCTACGAGCAGTACTTC. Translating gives CASSPHRDTAYEQYF.

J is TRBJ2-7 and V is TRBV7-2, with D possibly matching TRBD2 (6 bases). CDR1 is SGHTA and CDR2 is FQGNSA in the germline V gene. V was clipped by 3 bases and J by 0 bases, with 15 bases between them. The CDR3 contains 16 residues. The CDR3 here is CASSFSGDWNSYEQYF. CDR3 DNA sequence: TGTGCCAGCAGCTTTAGTGGGGACTGGAACTCCTACGAGCAGTACTTC.

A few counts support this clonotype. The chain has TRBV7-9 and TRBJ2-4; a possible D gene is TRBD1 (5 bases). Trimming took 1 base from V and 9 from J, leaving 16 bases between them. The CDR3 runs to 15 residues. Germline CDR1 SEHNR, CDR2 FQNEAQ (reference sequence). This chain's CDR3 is CASSLEAGWMSIQYF. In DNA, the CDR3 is TGTGCCAGCAGCTTAGAAGCAGGGTGGATGAGCATTCAGTACTTC.

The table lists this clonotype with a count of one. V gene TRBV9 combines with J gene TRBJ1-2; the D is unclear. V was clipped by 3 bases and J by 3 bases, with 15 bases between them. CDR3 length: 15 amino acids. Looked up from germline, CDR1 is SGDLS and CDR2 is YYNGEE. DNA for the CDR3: TGTGCCAGCAGCGCCGACAAGTCCGTATACTATGGCTACACCTTC. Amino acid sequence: CASSADKSVYYGYTF.

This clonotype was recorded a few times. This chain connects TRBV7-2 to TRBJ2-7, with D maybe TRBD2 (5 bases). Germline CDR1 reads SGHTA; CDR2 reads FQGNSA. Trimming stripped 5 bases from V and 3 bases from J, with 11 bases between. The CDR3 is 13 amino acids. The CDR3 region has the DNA TGTGCCAGCAGCCTAGGGAGTCACTACGAGCAGTACTTC. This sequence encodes CASSLGSHYEQYF.

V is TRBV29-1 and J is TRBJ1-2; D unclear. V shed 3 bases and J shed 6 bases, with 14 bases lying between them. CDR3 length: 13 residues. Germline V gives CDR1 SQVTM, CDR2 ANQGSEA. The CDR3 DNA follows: TGCAGCGTTGAGAGAGGAACGGTGGATGGCTACACCTTC. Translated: CSVERGTVDGYTF.

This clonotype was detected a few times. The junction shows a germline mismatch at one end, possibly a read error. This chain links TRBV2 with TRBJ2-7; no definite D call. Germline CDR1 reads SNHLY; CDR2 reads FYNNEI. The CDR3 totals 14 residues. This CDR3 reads CASSTPTGSNEQYF. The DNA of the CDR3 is TGTGCCAGCAGTACCCCGACGGGCTCCAACGAGCAGTACTTC.

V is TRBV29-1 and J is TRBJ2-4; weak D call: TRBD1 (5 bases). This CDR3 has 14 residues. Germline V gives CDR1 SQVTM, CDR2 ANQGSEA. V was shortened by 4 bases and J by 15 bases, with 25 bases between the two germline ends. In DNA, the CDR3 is TGCAGCGTTGCCCAGGCAACAGGTCCGGGTGAGCGGTACTTC. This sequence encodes CSVAQATGPGERYF. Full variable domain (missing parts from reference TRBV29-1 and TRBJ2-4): SAVISQKPSRDICQRGTSLTIQCQVDSQVTMMFWYRQQPGQSLTLIATANQGSEATYESGFVIDKFPISRPNLTFSTLTVSNMSPEDSSIYLCSVAQATGPGERYFGAGTRLSVL.

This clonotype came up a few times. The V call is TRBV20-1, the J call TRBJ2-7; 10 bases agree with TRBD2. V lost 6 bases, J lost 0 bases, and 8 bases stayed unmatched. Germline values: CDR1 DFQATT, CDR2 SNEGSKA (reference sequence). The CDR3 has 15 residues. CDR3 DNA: TGCAGTGCGCAGACTAGCGGGTTGCTCTCCTACGAGCAGTACTTC. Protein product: CSAQTSGLLSYEQYF.

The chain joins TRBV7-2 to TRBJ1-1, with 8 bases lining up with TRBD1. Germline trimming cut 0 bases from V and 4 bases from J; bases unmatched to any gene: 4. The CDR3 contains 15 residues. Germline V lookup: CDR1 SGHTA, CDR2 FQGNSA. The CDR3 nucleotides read TGTGCCAGCAGCTTAGCGCCAGGGGGCGTCACTGAAGCTTTCTTT. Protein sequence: CASSLAPGGVTEAFF.

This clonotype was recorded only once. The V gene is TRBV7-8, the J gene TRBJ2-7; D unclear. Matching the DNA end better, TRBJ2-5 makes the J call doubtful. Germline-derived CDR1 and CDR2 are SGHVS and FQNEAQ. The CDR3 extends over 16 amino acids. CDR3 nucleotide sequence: TGTGCCAGCAGCCCACTTCCTCAAGGCCCCCAAGAGACCCAGTACTTC. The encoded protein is CASSPLPQGPQETQYF.

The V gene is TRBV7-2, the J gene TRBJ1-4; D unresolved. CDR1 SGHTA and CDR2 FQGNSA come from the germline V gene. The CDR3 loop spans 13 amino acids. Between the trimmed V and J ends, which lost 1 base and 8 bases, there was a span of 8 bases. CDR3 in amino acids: CASSLDRREKLFF. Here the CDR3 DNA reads TGTGCCAGCAGCTTAGATCGTAGGGAAAAACTGTTTTTT. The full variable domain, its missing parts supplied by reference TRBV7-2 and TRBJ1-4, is GAGVSQSPSNKVTEKGKDVELRCDPISGHTALYWYRQSLGQGLEFLIYFQGNSAPDKSGLPSDRFSAERTGGSVSTLTIQRTQQEDSAVYLCASSLDRREKLFFGSGTQLSVL.

The CDR3 nucleotides read TGCAGCGTTGGACAGCACCCAGATACGCAGTATTTT. Protein product: CSVGQHPDTQYF. The J gene is TRBJ2-3, the V gene TRBV29-1; perhaps TRBD1 as D (5 bases). Trimming shortened V by 4 bases and J by 4 bases, and 9 bases separated the two germline ends. CDR1 SQVTM and CDR2 ANQGSEA come from the germline V gene. This CDR3 comprises 12 residues.

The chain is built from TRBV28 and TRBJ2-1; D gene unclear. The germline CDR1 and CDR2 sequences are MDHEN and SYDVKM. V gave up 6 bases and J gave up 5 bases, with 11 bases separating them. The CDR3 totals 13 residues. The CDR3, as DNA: TGTGCCAGCAGGCCTCGACCCCACAATGAGCAGTTCTTC. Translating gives CASRPRPHNEQFF.

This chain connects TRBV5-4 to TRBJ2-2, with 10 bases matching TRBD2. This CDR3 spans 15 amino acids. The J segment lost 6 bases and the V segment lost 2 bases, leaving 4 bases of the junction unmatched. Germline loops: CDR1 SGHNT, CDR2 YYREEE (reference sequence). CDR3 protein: CASSFLAGVAGELFF. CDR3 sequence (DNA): TGTGCCAGCAGCTTCCTAGCGGGAGTGGCCGGGGAGCTGTTTTTT.

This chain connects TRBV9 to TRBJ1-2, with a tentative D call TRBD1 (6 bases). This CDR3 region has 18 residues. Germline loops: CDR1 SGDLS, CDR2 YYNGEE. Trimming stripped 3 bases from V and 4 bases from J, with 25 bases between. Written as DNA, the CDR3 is TGTGCCAGCAGCGCAACCCCGGAACAGGGACAACGAGGCTATGGCTACACCTTC. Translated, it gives CASSATPEQGQRGYGYTF.

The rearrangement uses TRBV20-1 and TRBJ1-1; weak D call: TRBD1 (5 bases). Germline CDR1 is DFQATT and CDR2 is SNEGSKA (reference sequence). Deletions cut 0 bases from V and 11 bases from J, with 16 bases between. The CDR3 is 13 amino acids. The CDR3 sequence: CSARDPGRGGAFF. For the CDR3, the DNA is TGCAGTGCTAGAGATCCGGGACGGGGGGGGGCTTTCTTT.

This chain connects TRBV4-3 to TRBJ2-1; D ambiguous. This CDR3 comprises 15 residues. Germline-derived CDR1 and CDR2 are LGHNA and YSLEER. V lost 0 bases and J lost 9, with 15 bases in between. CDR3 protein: CASSQDRLGASEQFF. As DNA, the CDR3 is TGCGCCAGCAGCCAAGATCGGTTAGGAGCTAGTGAGCAGTTCTTC.

The CDR3: CASTTSNQPQHF. CDR3 bases: TGTGCCAGCACCACTAGCAATCAGCCCCAGCATTTT. The chain employs TRBV6-2 or TRBV6-3 and TRBJ1-5; D gene unclear. CDR1 and CDR2 from the germline V gene are MNHEY and SVGEGT. Between the trimmed V and J ends, which lost 7 bases and 0 bases, there was a span of 4 bases. The CDR3 length is 12 residues.

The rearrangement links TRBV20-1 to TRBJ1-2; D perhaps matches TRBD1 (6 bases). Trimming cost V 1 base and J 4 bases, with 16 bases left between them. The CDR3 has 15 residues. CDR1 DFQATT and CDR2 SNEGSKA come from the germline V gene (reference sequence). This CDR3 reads CSARVTGPSAYGYTF. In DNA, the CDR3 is TGCAGTGCTAGAGTAACAGGGCCCTCGGCCTATGGCTACACCTTC.

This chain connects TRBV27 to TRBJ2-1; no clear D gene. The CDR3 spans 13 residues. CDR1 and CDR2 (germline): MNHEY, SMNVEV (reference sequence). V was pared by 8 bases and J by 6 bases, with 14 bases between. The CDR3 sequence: CASRTSSPNEQFF. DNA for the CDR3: TGTGCCAGCCGGACGAGCTCCCCCAATGAGCAGTTCTTC.

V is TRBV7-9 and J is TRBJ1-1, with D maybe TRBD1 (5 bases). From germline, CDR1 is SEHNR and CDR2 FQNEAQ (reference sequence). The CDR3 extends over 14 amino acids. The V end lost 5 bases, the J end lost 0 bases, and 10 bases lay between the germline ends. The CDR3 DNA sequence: TGTGCCAGCAGCCGGGACGGAGTGAACACTGAAGCTTTCTTT. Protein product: CASSRDGVNTEAFF.

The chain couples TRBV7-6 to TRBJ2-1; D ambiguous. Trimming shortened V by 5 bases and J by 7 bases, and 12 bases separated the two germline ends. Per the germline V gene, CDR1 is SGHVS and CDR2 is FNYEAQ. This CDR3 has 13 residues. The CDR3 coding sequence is TGTGCCAGCAGCCCCAGTATCTGGAATGAGCAGTTCTTC. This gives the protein CASSPSIWNEQFF.

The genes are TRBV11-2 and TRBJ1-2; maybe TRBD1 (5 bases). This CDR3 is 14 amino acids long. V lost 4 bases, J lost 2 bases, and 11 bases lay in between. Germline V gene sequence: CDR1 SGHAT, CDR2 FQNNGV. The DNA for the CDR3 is TGTGCCAGCAGCTCGGGGGGGGGAAACTATGGCTACACCTTC. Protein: CASSSGGGNYGYTF.